The entry below gives a single T cell receptor (beta chain) sequence along with its context. The CDR3 is 14 residues long. Germline CDR1 reads SGHTA; CDR2 reads FQGNSA. Between the trimmed V and J ends, which lost 3 bases and 4 bases, there was a span of 12 bases. During active infection, Seattle patients enrolled and were then monitored through disease. In the source study's methods: Nucleated cell counts were estimated from reference gene primer amplification. This table comes from immunoSEQ multiplex PCR, and its TCRdb copy is limited to in-frame clones, with some not included. That table supplies the V and J calls and clone size; D and trimming were determined from the DNA. There are a few hundred thousand clones in the sample; about nine tenths occur only once, and over 9% lies in the top ten. This sample is part of a study of blood T cell repertoires in COVID-19. Study at large: Collection of acute and convalescent COVID-19 samples took place in the United States, Italy and Spain. T cells, B-cell-depleted T cells, or PBMCs provided the cDNA or gDNA that served as material.

The chain recombines TRBV7-2 with TRBJ1-1; no definite D call. This TCR was sampled from a woman in her twenties or thirties with COVID-19, enrolled during active disease. Sequences were obtained from peripheral blood. The CDR3 protein is CASSLEGSGTEAFF. CDR3 DNA: TGTGCCAGCAGCTTGGAGGGATCGGGCACTGAAGCTTTCTTT.